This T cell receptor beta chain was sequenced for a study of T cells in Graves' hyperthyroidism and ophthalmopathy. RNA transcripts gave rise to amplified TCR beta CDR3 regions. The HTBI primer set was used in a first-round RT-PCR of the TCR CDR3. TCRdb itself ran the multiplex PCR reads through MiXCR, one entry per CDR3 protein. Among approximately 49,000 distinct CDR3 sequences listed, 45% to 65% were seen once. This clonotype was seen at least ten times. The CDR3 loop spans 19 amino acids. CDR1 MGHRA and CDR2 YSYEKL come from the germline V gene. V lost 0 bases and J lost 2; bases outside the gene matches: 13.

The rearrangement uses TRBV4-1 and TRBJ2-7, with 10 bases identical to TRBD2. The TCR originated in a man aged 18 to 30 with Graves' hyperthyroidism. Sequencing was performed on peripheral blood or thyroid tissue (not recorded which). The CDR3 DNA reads TGCGCCAGCAGCCAAGATCGCCTAGCGGGGGCCCGTCCACCCTACGAGCAGTACTTC. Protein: CASSQDRLAGARPPYEQYF.